This T cell receptor beta chain was captured in a study of cytotoxic CD8 clonotypes in ibrutinib-treated CLL. Background on the study: Among patients, about 24 responded partially and 2 completely; 15 or so then stayed remitted and around 12 progressed after median around 68 months. Treatment had run for a median approximately eleven months, range 6 to 36, when response samples were taken.

Concerning this clone itself: The antigen is unknown.

Trimming removed 7 bases at V and 5 bases at J, with 13 bases between. The V gene's germline CDR1 is SGHTS and CDR2 YDEGEE. This CDR3 is built from 13 residues. Study-wide results and caveats: Clonality went higher at ibrutinib response and then dropped back toward baseline at progression. Rare overall, public clonotypes shrank or held steady under therapy.

The method was immunoSEQ multiplex PCR; TCRdb's version includes in-frame clones alone and lacks a portion of them. The table records approximately 100,000 clones, 70% to 80% of them present only once. The source material was PBMCs, sampled after 24 months of ibrutinib treatment. The sequence was obtained from a human donor with chronic lymphocytic leukemia. This chain links TRBV5-8 with TRBJ2-1; either TRBD1 or TRBD2 may supply D (5 bases each). CDR3 residues: CASCPWDHNEQFF. The CDR3 bases are TGTGCCAGCTGCCCGTGGGACCACAATGAGCAGTTCTTC.